This T cell receptor beta chain is from a study of control samples from healthy donors and cancer patients. V was trimmed by 2 bases and J by 10 bases, leaving 18 bases between them. The CDR3 consists of 15 residues. Germline V lookup: CDR1 SGHTA, CDR2 FQGTGA. Profiled with immunoSEQ multiplex PCR; TCRdb holds only in-frame clones, not every one. The data contain under 150,000 clones, around 88% of them singletons. This chain uses TRBV7-3 with TRBJ2-1, with D perhaps matching TRBD2 (6 bases). The sequencing sample was made of blood. The sequence was obtained from a man aged 40-55 years in good health. The chain's CDR3 is CASSLGGPRGGEQFF. The CDR3 DNA reads as TGTGCCAGCAGCTTAGGTGGTCCGCGGGGTGGAGAGCAGTTCTTC.